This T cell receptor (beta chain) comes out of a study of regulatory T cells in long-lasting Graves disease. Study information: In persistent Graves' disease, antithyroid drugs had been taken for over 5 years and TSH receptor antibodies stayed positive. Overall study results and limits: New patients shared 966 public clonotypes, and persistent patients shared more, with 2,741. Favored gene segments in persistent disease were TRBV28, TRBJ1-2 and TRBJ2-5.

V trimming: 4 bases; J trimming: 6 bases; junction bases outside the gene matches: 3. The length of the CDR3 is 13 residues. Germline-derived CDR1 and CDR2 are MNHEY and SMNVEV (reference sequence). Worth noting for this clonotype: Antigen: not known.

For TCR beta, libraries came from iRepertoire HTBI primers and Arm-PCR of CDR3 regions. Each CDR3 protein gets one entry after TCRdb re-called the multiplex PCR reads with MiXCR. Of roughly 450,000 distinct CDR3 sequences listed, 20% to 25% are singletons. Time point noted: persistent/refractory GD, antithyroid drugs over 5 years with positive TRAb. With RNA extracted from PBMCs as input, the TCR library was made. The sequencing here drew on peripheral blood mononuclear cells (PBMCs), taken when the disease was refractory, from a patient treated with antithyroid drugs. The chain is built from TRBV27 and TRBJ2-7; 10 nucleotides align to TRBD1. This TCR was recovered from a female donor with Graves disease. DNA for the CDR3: TGTGCCAGCAGTTCCGGGACAGGGGTCGAGCAGTACTTC. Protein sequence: CASSSGTGVEQYF.